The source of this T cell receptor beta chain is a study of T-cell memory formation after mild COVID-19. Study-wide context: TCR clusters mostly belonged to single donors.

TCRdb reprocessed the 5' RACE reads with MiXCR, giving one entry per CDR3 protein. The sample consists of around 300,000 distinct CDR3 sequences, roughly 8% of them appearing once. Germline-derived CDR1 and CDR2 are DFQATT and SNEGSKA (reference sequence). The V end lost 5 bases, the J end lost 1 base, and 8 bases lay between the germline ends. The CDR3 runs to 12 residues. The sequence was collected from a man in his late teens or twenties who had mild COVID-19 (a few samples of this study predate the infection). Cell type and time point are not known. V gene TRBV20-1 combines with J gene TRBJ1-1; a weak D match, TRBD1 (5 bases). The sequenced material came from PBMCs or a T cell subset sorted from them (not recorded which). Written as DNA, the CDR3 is TGCAGTGCTCCCACAGGGAACACTGAAGCTTTCTTT. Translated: CSAPTGNTEAFF.